These 9 T cell receptor beta chains share one sample of origin, sequenced in a study of molecular identifiers for immune sequencing clone quantification. TCRdb used MiXCR to reprocess the PCR reads, holding one entry per CDR3 protein. Altogether 400,000 to 600,000 distinct CDR3 sequences are present, about 25% being singletons, with the ten largest covering roughly 0.79%. Sequenced material: naive CD8+ T cells from blood, with Jurkat cell RNA spiked in. Documented subset: FACS-sorted CD8+CD4-CCR7+CD45RA+ naive T cells. These receptors were taken from a human donor in good health. Some libraries in this study had Jurkat cell RNA spiked in.

This clonotype appeared a few times. The V call is TRBV4-1, the J call TRBJ2-7, with D perhaps matching TRBD1 or TRBD2 (5 bases each). The CDR3 is 15 residues long. Germline CDR1 is MGHRA and CDR2 is YSYEKL. Trimming cost V 4 bases and J 2 bases, with 15 bases left between them. The CDR3: CASSLTPGTAYEQYF. CDR3 coding DNA: TGCGCCAGCAGCCTCACCCCTGGGACGGCCTACGAGCAGTACTTC.

The rearrangement joins TRBV5-4 to TRBJ1-4; maybe TRBD1 (6 bases). The CDR3 has 12 amino acids. Germline V gene data show CDR1 as SGHNT and CDR2 as YYREEE (reference sequence). Trimming shortened V by 4 bases and J by 6 bases, and 7 bases separated the two germline ends. The CDR3 nucleotides are TGTGCCAGCAGCGGGGGCGATGAAAAACTGTTTTTT. Translated, it gives CASSGGDEKLFF.

On this clonotype: Since a much larger clone is just one base distant, this may be a read error. This rearrangement joins TRBV27 to TRBJ2-7; D remains ambiguous. Germline V CDR1 and CDR2: MNHEY, SMNVEV (reference sequence). Trimming pared 8 bases from V and 7 bases from J, leaving 24 bases between. The CDR3 is 15 amino acids. CDR3 nucleotides: TGTGCCAGCGTCCTACGACCGTGCCCCAATTTGGAGCAGTACTTC. It yields the protein CASVLRPCPNLEQYF.

This clonotype has a handful of counts. The chain employs TRBV13 and TRBJ2-1; possible D gene TRBD2, 6 bases. The V end lost 0 bases, the J end lost 5 bases, and 11 bases lay between the germline ends. Germline-derived CDR1 and CDR2 are PRHDT and FYEKMQ (reference sequence). The CDR3 is 15 amino acids. CDR3 DNA sequence: TGTGCCAGCAGCTTAGGACTAGCACAGGACAATGAGCAGTTCTTC. The encoded protein is CASSLGLAQDNEQFF. Complete variable domain (other parts from reference TRBV13 and TRBJ2-1): AAGVIQSPRHLIKEKRETATLKCYPIPRHDTVYWYQQGPGQDPQFLISFYEKMQSDKGSIPDRFSAQQFSDYHSELNMSSLELGDSALYFCASSLGLAQDNEQFFGPGTRLTVL.

The chain carries TRBV5-6 and TRBJ1-5; D may be TRBD1 (6 bases). This CDR3 region has 15 residues. Germline CDR1 SGHDT, CDR2 YYEEEE. Trimming took off 0 bases at V and 4 bases at J, with 11 bases between the two ends. This CDR3 reads CASSLGDTYNQPQHF. CDR3 nucleotides: TGTGCCAGCAGCTTGGGGGACACCTATAATCAGCCCCAGCATTTT.

CDR3 region: CASRPDTEQYF. CDR3 nucleotide sequence: TGTGCCAGCAGGCCGGACACGGAGCAGTACTTC. The chain uses TRBV27 and TRBJ2-7, with D possibly TRBD1 on 5 matching bases. Looked up from germline, CDR1 is MNHEY and CDR2 is SMNVEV (reference sequence). Trimming stripped 6 bases from V and 7 bases from J, with 10 bases between. The CDR3 has 11 residues.

This clonotype came up many times. The chain joins TRBV7-9 to TRBJ2-5, with D perhaps matching TRBD1 (5 bases). Germline assignment: CDR1 SEHNR and CDR2 FQNEAQ (reference sequence). Trimming removed 0 bases at V and 2 bases at J, with 7 bases between. This CDR3 has 14 residues. The CDR3 reads CASSLAQGQETQYF. DNA for the CDR3: TGTGCCAGCAGCTTAGCCCAGGGACAAGAGACCCAGTACTTC.

This clonotype has a handful of counts. This sequence joins TRBV12-3 or TRBV12-4 and TRBJ2-3, with 10 bases matching TRBD2. V lost 5 bases, J lost 0 bases, and 17 bases stayed unmatched. The CDR3 is made up of 20 amino acids. The CDR3: CASSPFTLAGGVRSTDTQYF. Written as DNA, the CDR3 is TGTGCCAGCAGTCCCTTTACATTAGCGGGGGGCGTCAGGAGCACAGATACGCAGTATTTT.

This chain connects TRBV4-3 to TRBJ2-7; D gene ambiguous. V was cut by 0 bases and J by 1 base, with 10 bases left in between. The CDR3 length is 15 residues. CDR1 and CDR2 (germline): LGHNA, YSLEER. CDR3 nucleotides: TGCGCCAGCAGCCAAGAGGGCAGCGAATCCTACGAGCAGTACTTC. Its translation is CASSQEGSESYEQYF.